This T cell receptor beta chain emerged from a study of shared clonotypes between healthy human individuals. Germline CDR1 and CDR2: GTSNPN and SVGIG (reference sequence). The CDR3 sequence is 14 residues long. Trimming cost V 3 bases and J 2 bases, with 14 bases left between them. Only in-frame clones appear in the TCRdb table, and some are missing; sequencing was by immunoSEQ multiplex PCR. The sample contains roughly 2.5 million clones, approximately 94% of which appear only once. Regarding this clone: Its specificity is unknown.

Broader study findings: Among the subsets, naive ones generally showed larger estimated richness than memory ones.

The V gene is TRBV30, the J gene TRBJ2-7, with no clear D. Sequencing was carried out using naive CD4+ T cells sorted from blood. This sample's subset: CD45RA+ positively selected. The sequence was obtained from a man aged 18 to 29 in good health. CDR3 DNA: TGTGCCTGGAGCGGATTCGGGCCTACCTACGAGCAGTACTTC. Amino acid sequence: CAWSGFGPTYEQYF.